Below are 25 T cell receptor beta chains sequenced from a single sample in a study of T cell changes during pregnancy in multiple sclerosis. Using immunoSEQ multiplex PCR, the repertoire was profiled, and TCRdb retains in-frame clones only, with some absent. The sample gives tens of thousands of clones, over 75% of which show up once; 8.3% is in the top ten. The sequences come from CD8+ T cells from peripheral blood mononuclear cells, collected after pregnancy. The receptors shown here come from a female donor with multiple sclerosis, enrolled in a pregnancy study.

This clone was recorded once. The CDR3 nucleotides are TGTGCCGCATCGGTGGGGCGGCTGAACACTGAAGCTTTCTTT. This gives the protein CAASVGRLNTEAFF. This chain uses TRBV2 with TRBJ1-1; D possibly corresponds to TRBD1 (5 bases). Germline values: CDR1 SNHLY, CDR2 FYNNEI. This CDR3 is built from 14 residues. Trimming left V 11 bases short and J 0 bases short, with 16 bases between.

The rearrangement uses TRBV13 and TRBJ2-7, with D possibly matching TRBD2 (7 bases). Germline CDR1 reads PRHDT; CDR2 reads FYEKMQ (reference sequence). Trimming left V 2 bases short and J 0 bases short, with 20 bases between. This CDR3 comprises 18 residues. The CDR3 DNA sequence: TGTGCCAGCAGCTTACGTTCTGGGGGGGCAGAGAGCTCCTACGAGCAGTACTTC. Translating gives CASSLRSGGAESSYEQYF.

The genes are TRBV4-3 and TRBJ2-1; possibly TRBD1 for D (6 bases). Germline CDR1 LGHNA, CDR2 YSLEER. Trimming left V 0 bases short and J 8 bases short, with 20 bases between. This CDR3 is 17 amino acids long. Here the CDR3 DNA reads TGCGCCAGCAGCCAAGATTTTTACAGGGAAAGGGCGGATGAGCAGTTCTTC. This encodes CASSQDFYRERADEQFF.

This clone was found once. The chain couples TRBV4-2 to TRBJ2-5; 7 bases are shared with TRBD2. Germline values: CDR1 LGHNA, CDR2 YNFKEQ. The V and J ends lost 4 bases and 5 bases, in that order; junction bases with no gene match: 7. The CDR3 is made up of 14 amino acids. The CDR3 spells CASSPGTTPETQYF. The CDR3 DNA sequence: TGTGCCAGCAGCCCCGGGACTACCCCCGAGACCCAGTACTTC.

This clone was observed a handful of times. The J gene is TRBJ1-4, the V gene TRBV15; 12 bases agree with TRBD1. Germline V CDR1 and CDR2: LNHNV, YYDKDF (reference sequence). After removal of 0 bases from V and 8 bases from J, the junction contained 4 bases not matched to a gene. The CDR3 runs to 16 residues. CDR3 sequence: CATSRETGTGGEKLFF. In DNA, the CDR3 is TGTGCCACCAGCAGAGAAACCGGGACAGGGGGCGAAAAACTGTTTTTT. The full variable domain, in which reference TRBV15 and TRBJ1-4 provide the parts outside the CDR3, is DAMVIQNPRYQVTQFGKPVTLSCSQTLNHNVMYWYQQKSSQAPKLLFHYYDKDFNNEADTPDNFQSRRPNTSFCFLDIRSPGLGDTAMYLCATSRETGTGGEKLFFGSGTQLSVL.

The J gene is TRBJ2-5, the V gene TRBV9; 7 bases map to TRBD1. The CDR3 covers 13 residues. The germline CDR1 and CDR2 sequences are SGDLS and YYNGEE. The V segment lost 3 bases and the J segment 5 bases; nucleotides outside the gene matches: 4. CDR3 loop: CASSGGGAETQYF. The CDR3 region has the DNA TGTGCCAGCAGCGGAGGGGGCGCGGAGACCCAGTACTTC.

The V gene is TRBV20-1, the J gene TRBJ1-2; D is uncertain. V was pared by 1 base and J by 5 bases, with 5 bases between. This CDR3 is built from 11 residues. Germline loops: CDR1 DFQATT, CDR2 SNEGSKA (reference sequence). DNA of the CDR3: TGCAGTGCTAGAGGGCCTTATGGCTACACCTTC. Its translation: CSARGPYGYTF.

The chain has TRBV5-1 and TRBJ2-3, with unresolved D. Trimming took 4 bases from V and 6 from J, leaving 18 bases between them. Germline CDR1 SGHRS, CDR2 YFSETQ. The CDR3 is 15 amino acids. In nucleotides, the CDR3 is TGCGCCAGCAGCCCGGTAGGCCTGAGGCCGGATACGCAGTATTTT. It translates to CASSPVGLRPDTQYF.

The rearrangement joins TRBV19 to TRBJ1-2; TRBD1 is a possible D gene (5 bases). The CDR3 is 14 residues long. Trimming removed 4 bases from V and 6 bases from J, with 15 bases in between. Looked up from germline, CDR1 is LNHDA and CDR2 is SQIVND (reference sequence). The CDR3 sequence is CASSTQGLWHGYTF. In DNA, the CDR3 is TGTGCCAGTAGTACTCAGGGTTTATGGCATGGCTACACCTTC.

The V call is TRBV5-1, the J call TRBJ2-7; D unresolved. V was pared by 0 bases and J by 3 bases, with 7 bases between. The germline CDR1 and CDR2 sequences are SGHRS and YFSETQ. CDR3 length: 13 residues. The CDR3 protein is CASSLATGYEQYF. The DNA for the CDR3 is TGCGCCAGCAGCTTGGCCACGGGCTACGAGCAGTACTTC.

The chain is built from TRBV7-2 and TRBJ2-3, with 14 bases lining up with TRBD2. Germline CDR1 and CDR2: SGHTA and FQGNSA. V was pared by 3 bases and J by 6 bases, with 2 bases of the junction left unmatched. The CDR3 is 15 residues long. This CDR3 reads CASSFGTSGGDTQYF. In DNA form, the CDR3 reads TGTGCCAGCAGCTTCGGGACTAGCGGGGGTGATACGCAGTATTTT.

The chain recombines TRBV6-1 with TRBJ1-3, with D unresolved. The V and J ends lost 2 bases and 6 bases respectively, with 11 bases between them. The CDR3 totals 14 residues. CDR1 is MNHNS and CDR2 is SASEGT in the germline V gene. The CDR3 protein is CASSEQIRPNTIYF. Written as DNA, the CDR3 is TGTGCCAGCAGTGAACAGATCCGCCCAAACACCATATATTTT.

The chain recombines TRBV4-1 with TRBJ1-2, with D possibly being TRBD1 (6 bases). The length of the CDR3 is 16 residues. Trimming removed 3 bases at V and 0 bases at J, with 14 bases between. Germline V lookup: CDR1 MGHRA, CDR2 YSYEKL. CDR3 DNA sequence: TGCGCCAGCAGCCATCATTTAGGACAGCCTAACTATGGCTACACCTTC. It yields the protein CASSHHLGQPNYGYTF.

The genes are TRBV19 and TRBJ1-2; D uncertain. Germline V gene lookup returns CDR1 LNHDA and CDR2 SQIVND (reference sequence). V gave up 3 bases and J gave up 4 bases, with 9 bases separating them. The CDR3 has 13 amino acids. CDR3 sequence: CASSILGVYGYTF. In nucleotides, the CDR3 is TGTGCCAGTAGTATCTTGGGAGTCTATGGCTACACCTTC.

V is TRBV4-3 and J is TRBJ2-2; D might be TRBD2 (5 bases). The CDR3 totals 17 residues. V gave up 2 bases and J gave up 0 bases, with 13 bases separating them. Germline V gives CDR1 LGHNA, CDR2 YSLEER. The CDR3 nucleotides read TGCGCCAGCAGCCAATACCGGGATACCGCGAACACCGGGGAGCTGTTTTTT. Translated, it gives CASSQYRDTANTGELFF.

V and J are TRBV10-2 and TRBJ1-4; a weak D match, TRBD1 (5 bases). Germline V CDR1 and CDR2: WSHSY, SAAADI. The CDR3 has 12 residues. V shed 6 bases and J shed 8 bases, with 10 bases lying between them. The CDR3 nucleotides are TGCGCCAGCAGCCCCGGGGGGGAAAAACTGTTTTTT. It encodes CASSPGGEKLFF.

The CDR3 protein is CATSSSDWIRTGELFF. CDR3 in DNA: TGTGCCACCAGCTCTTCTGACTGGATTCGTACCGGGGAGCTGTTTTTT. The rearrangement links TRBV15 to TRBJ2-2; D uncertain. There are 16 residues in the CDR3. CDR1 is LNHNV and CDR2 is YYDKDF in the germline V gene (reference sequence). The V gene lost 5 bases and the J gene lost 5 bases, with 18 bases spanning the gap.

A few counts support this clone. V is TRBV5-4 and J is TRBJ1-1, with D possibly TRBD1 on 5 matching bases. Germline V gives CDR1 SGHNT, CDR2 YYREEE (reference sequence). Trimming cost V 7 bases and J 1 base, with 8 bases left between them. The CDR3 consists of 12 residues. CDR3 sequence reads: CASGTSNTEAFF. The CDR3 DNA reads TGTGCCAGCGGGACTTCGAACACTGAAGCTTTCTTT.

V and J are TRBV4-3 and TRBJ2-1, with 14 bases aligning to TRBD2. This CDR3 has 15 amino acids. The junction had 7 bases not matched to a gene; V was cut back by 6 bases and J by 9 bases. Per the germline V gene, CDR1 is LGHNA and CDR2 is YSLEER. The CDR3 nucleotides read TGCGCCAGCAGGTTGACTAGCGGGGGGGGAGGTGAGCAGTTCTTC. This translates into CASRLTSGGGGEQFF.

The V gene is TRBV6-6, the J gene TRBJ1-5, with 7 nucleotides matching TRBD1. This CDR3 has 14 residues. Germline loops: CDR1 MNHNY, CDR2 SVGAGI (reference sequence). After removal of 6 bases from V and 3 bases from J, the junction contained 5 bases not matched to a gene. CDR3 bases: TGTGCCAGCAGGCCGGGACAGCACAATCAGCCCCAGCATTTT. It encodes CASRPGQHNQPQHF.

V gene TRBV29-1 combines with J gene TRBJ2-7, with D possibly being TRBD2 (7 bases). The germline V gene has CDR1 SQVTM and CDR2 ANQGSEA. The CDR3 runs to 13 residues. V shed 6 bases and J shed 6 bases, with 18 bases lying between them. CDR3 DNA sequence: TGCAGCGTCTTGGTGGCGGGGGCGGCCGAGCAGTACTTC. Amino acid sequence: CSVLVAGAAEQYF.

The chain employs TRBV12-5 and TRBJ2-7; TRBD1 is a possible D gene (6 bases). V lost 3 bases and J lost 2, with 14 bases in between. Germline loops: CDR1 LGHNT, CDR2 FRNRAP. This CDR3 is 15 amino acids long. CDR3 protein: CASGFSAGVPYEQYF. The CDR3 DNA follows: TGTGCTAGTGGTTTTTCGGCAGGGGTCCCCTACGAGCAGTACTTC.

The J gene is TRBJ2-3, the V gene TRBV13, with D unresolved. The CDR3 is 15 residues long. Trimming took 1 base from V and 1 from J, leaving 9 bases between them. The germline CDR1 and CDR2 sequences are PRHDT and FYEKMQ (reference sequence). DNA of the CDR3: TGTGCCAGCAGCTTAGACTTGCGGCGCACAGATACGCAGTATTTT. Its translation: CASSLDLRRTDTQYF. Variable domain in full (rest from reference TRBV13 and TRBJ2-3): AAGVIQSPRHLIKEKRETATLKCYPIPRHDTVYWYQQGPGQDPQFLISFYEKMQSDKGSIPDRFSAQQFSDYHSELNMSSLELGDSALYFCASSLDLRRTDTQYFGPGTRLTVL.

The chain carries TRBV6-6 and TRBJ2-7, with a tentative D call TRBD2 (6 bases). V was pared by 5 bases and J by 2 bases, with 10 bases between. Looked up from germline, CDR1 is MNHNY and CDR2 is SVGAGI (reference sequence). The CDR3 is 13 amino acids. CDR3 coding DNA: TGTGCCAGCAGTCGGGACTCCCCCTACGAGCAGTACTTC. Protein sequence: CASSRDSPYEQYF.

This rearrangement joins TRBV20-1 to TRBJ1-2; D unresolved. The V gene's germline CDR1 is DFQATT and CDR2 SNEGSKA (reference sequence). Deletions cut 7 bases from V and 2 bases from J, with 8 bases between. The CDR3 extends over 11 amino acids. The CDR3 loop reads CSVGQNYGYTF. The DNA for the CDR3 is TGCAGTGTTGGGCAGAACTATGGCTACACCTTC.